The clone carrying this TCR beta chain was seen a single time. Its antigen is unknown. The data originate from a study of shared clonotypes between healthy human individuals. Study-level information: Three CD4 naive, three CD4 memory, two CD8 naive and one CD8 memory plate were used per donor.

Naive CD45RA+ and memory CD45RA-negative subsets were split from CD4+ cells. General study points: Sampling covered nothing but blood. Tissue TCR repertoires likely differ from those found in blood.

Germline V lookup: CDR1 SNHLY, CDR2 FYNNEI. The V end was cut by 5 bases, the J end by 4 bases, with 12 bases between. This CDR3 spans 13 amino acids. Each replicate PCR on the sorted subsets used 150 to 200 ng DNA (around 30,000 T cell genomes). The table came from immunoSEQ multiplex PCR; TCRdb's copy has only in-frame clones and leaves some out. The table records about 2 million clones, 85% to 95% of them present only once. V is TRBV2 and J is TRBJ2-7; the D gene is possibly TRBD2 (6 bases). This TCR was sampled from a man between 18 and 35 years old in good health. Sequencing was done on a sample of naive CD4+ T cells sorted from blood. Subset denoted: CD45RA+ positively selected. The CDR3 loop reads CASSRGLPYEQYF. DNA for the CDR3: TGTGCCAGCAGTAGGGGACTCCCGTACGAGCAGTACTTC.